This record covers a single T cell receptor beta chain. Its antigen is still unknown. The input lacks base qualities; no much larger clone sits a single base away. This specimen belongs to a study of cytomegalovirus exposure and HLA in healthy donors (dated by TCRdb to between 2016 and 2019). The study in broad terms: An earlier analysis of approximately 640 of the donors reported approximately 300 Gb of sequence data and 100 million to 130 million unique TCR beta sequences from about 180 million T cells. About 300 gigabases of sequencing data and 91 million or so unique TCR sequences made up an early release that covered approximately 620 HLA-typed donors. Of the 300 to 500 genotyped donors, approximately 81% were placed in the genetic ancestry cluster associated with self-reported Caucasian donors. The study aimed to test whether cataloging public T cell receptors could reveal signatures of past pathogen exposure. The study used immunosequencing to profile the T cell repertoires of approximately 690 subjects and linked those repertoires to cytomegalovirus serostatus. In addition to the first cohort of 666 subjects, a separate validation cohort of some 120 different subjects was used. To predict cytomegalovirus infection status, the study combined high-throughput TCR immunosequencing, statistical association of individual TCRs with disease status, and machine learning. A later analysis re-examined previously published TCR beta repertoires from just over 650 donors and added high-resolution HLA genotyping to investigate patterns of TCR occurrence. The later analysis used no new phenotypic data to find candidate immune exposures, relying instead on TCR beta sequences and their occurrence across donors. To decide whether each TCR beta V gene segment behaved as functional or pseudogenic, an earlier analysis of nearly 600 of the donors relied on high-throughput TCR beta sequencing. Donor age, sex, ethnicity and CMV serostatus were collected together with the repertoire data. Genome-wide SNP genotypes for about 60% of the roughly 700 donors were used in a later genetic analysis, which treated that subset as a discovery cohort. Every discovery cohort repertoire had been produced on one sequencing platform. Both class I and class II loci were covered by HLA typing, at four-digit resolution. The number of typed donors differed by locus: about 620-630 for A, B, C, DRB1 and DQB1; roughly 510 for DQA1; approximately 600 for DPA1; and around 450 for DPB1. About five DR-DQ haplotypes were handled as single units for association and clustering, since linkage in the cohort was strong. Among 398 genotyped donors of the cohort, an average of approximately 250,000 unique TCR beta nucleotide sequences were sequenced per donor, around 18% of them non-productive. Overall study outcomes, separate from this receptor: For the cohort, immune exposure information was limited to CMV serostatus. A total of 150 to 200 TCR beta chains were listed by the study as associated with cytomegalovirus. Because counts were too low, 15 to 20 rarely observed V segments, including chromosome 9 orphons, were excluded from the earlier analysis of fewer than 650 of the donors. A later analysis reported that several top co-occurrence clusters appeared linked to parvovirus B19, influenza, CMV and Epstein-Barr virus. A later analysis associated 16,951 TCR beta sequences with specific HLA alleles at a false discovery rate of 0.05. Linkage disequilibrium might explain the correlated functional status among segregating V segments, but an unknown experimental factor could not be excluded. In a later analysis, TCR association rates were found to vary across HLA loci, with the most associated TCRs seen for DRB1 alleles and the fewest for HLA-C alleles. The 87-base-pair reads could not distinguish some IMGT-functional V segments, including TRBV6-2 and TRBV6-3, so those segments were excluded. Compared with the 666-donor mean, donors in an Asian-associated ancestry cluster had fewer N-insertions in productive TCRs, according to a later genetic analysis. Because HLA typing was unavailable for some donors at each locus, only the typed subset was used in association tests. Across donors, most TCR sequences were observed very rarely, whereas some public TCRs were present in many individuals. A further reported finding was that TCR beta sequences accurately predicted the HLA-A and HLA-B alleles for most subjects in the first cohort. Strong co-occurrence of HLA alleles, especially DR and DQ, made assigning TCR associations to individual alleles difficult. Presence/absence analyses assumed roughly uniform sequencing depth across donors, an assumption that may not hold. In this cohort, only TCR beta chains were sequenced, and detectable features were limited by the absence of alpha or paired-chain data. The classifier was reported to diagnose cytomegalovirus status with high specificity and sensitivity in both the original cohort and the validation cohort. A few of the identified cytomegalovirus-associated TCR beta chains were confirmed in vitro to be specific for cytomegalovirus antigens. According to a later analysis, most CMV-associated TCR beta chains appeared to be HLA-restricted, and the HLA associations seemed to be driven largely by CMV exposure. A cluster of highly shared sequence variants was judged likely to be a technical artifact of the sequencing pipeline. A later analysis found that HLA-associated TCR beta chains were more clonally expanded and had lower generation probabilities than equally common non-associated chains. The authors suggested that the approach could potentially be extended to other disease states and immunological phenotypes. V-gene and J-gene trimming of TCR beta chains was associated with a missense DCLRE1C variant in a later genetic analysis, and the association was replicated in an independent cohort. In an earlier analysis of some 540 of the donors, most TCR beta V segments appeared in productive rearrangements about 87% or about 30% of the time, broadly matching IMGT annotations.

In total, approximately 610 healthy bone marrow donors made up the cohort. Cohort members were all nominally healthy when sampled, although unrecorded immune exposures were likely present. The donor tested CMV seropositive, placing the donor among the 250 to 350 seropositive members of the cohort. A peripheral blood sample was collected from each donor, and TCR beta sequencing was performed on peripheral blood mononuclear cells. The Qiagen DNeasy Blood Extraction Kit was used to extract genomic DNA from the blood cell samples. The library was produced with the immunoSEQ multiplex PCR assay. For the multiplex PCR, a mixture combining 60 forward primers for TCR Vbeta segments and 13 reverse primers for TCR Jbeta segments was used. The CDR3 region of rearranged TCR beta genes was amplified from genomic DNA with a multiplex PCR assay. On the Illumina HiSeq System, the amplified TCR beta libraries were sequenced as 87-base-pair reads. Regarding the original processing steps: A later analysis tallied tens of millions of unique TCR beta chains across the approximately 670 repertoires, and about 10 million of those chains were shared by two or more donors. Raw reads were error-corrected and collapsed into unique sequences by a nearest-neighbor algorithm in which closely related sequences were merged to remove PCR and sequencing errors. CDR3 sequences were aligned to IMGT reference sequences to assign V, D and J gene segments. For a sequence to be retained, at least a six-nucleotide match to both a V gene segment and a J gene segment was required. A rearrangement was called productive if the CDR3 had no stop codons and remained in frame with V and J, and every other rearrangement was called non-productive. Following IMGT convention, CDR3 was defined as the stretch from the second conserved V-encoded cysteine up to the conserved J-encoded phenylalanine. Sequences without an unambiguous match to a single V gene segment were excluded from the earlier analysis of 450 to 650 of the donors. An earlier analysis of 500 to 700 of the donors classified V segments as functional when productive rearrangements were above 56.7% and as segregating when the standard deviation between donors was above 5%. A statistical classification framework was built for diagnosing cytomegalovirus status from the catalog of TCR beta chain sequences. A later analysis assigned V and J genes by comparing TCR nucleotide sequences with IMGT/GENE-DB human TR gene sequences. Using the TCRdist pipeline, a later analysis assigned CDR3 sequences along with most-parsimonious VDJ recombination scenarios. A later analysis defined each TCR beta chain by its CDR3 amino acid sequence plus V-gene family, and excluded reads lacking a unique V-gene family. As a way to deal with suspected cross-contamination and a sequencing artifact, a later analysis dropped hundreds of nucleotide sequences that were highly shared and had low generation probability. In a later analysis, a clonal expansion index was calculated for each public chain from normalized within-repertoire ranks of inferred template counts. Generation probabilities in a later analysis came from a VDJ recombination model fitted to out-of-frame rearrangements, and those results were checked against IGoR. Hypergeometric tests were used in a later analysis to score TCR-TCR, TCR-HLA and TCR-CMV co-occurrence, with a repertoire-size bias correction applied to the TCR pairs. In a later analysis, false discovery rates were estimated by permuting HLA or CMV assignments 20 times. In a later analysis, co-occurring TCRs were grouped using DBSCAN, and TCRdist sequence similarity was added for clustering within HLA-allele-positive subsets. For co-occurrence clustering, repertoires with fewer than 30,000 or more than 120,000 public chains were excluded, along with about five repertoires with anomalous nucleotide sharing. The clones in this table, taken by TCRdb from immuneACCESS, are in-frame only. Not every clone is retained; where verified, under half of the shortfall comes from an unresolved V gene, and the cause of the rest is unknown. For V, J and clone size, that table is used; D and trimming come from the DNA. For this sample the table gives about 200,000 clones, of which 75% to 85% were detected only once. The ten largest clones represent over 12% of the sample.

The CDR3, cysteine through phenylalanine, is 14 amino acids long. Only the CDR3 portion is preserved as DNA: 42 bases, with reading frame beginning at the first base. CDR1 and CDR2 are drawn from the germline V gene: MNHNS, SASEGT. The trim is 7 bases for V and 4 bases for J, with a gap of 17 bases between the germline ends. Input material: PBMCs. The sequence came from a woman aged 30 to 39 in good health and CMV-seropositive. The V gene is TRBV6-1 and the J gene is TRBJ2-7; TRBD1 is perhaps the D gene, given 6 matching bases. The DNA sequence is as follows: TGTGCCAGCACTCCTTTCAGGGGCGCGTACGAGCAGTACTTC. It translates to CASTPFRGAYEQYF.